These T cell receptor beta chains were read from a single sample in a study of blood T cell repertoires in COVID-19. Assay: immunoSEQ multiplex PCR; the TCRdb copy retains only in-frame clones and omits some. This sample has some 80,000 clones; 75% to 95% occur once, and the top ten carry less than 0.85%. Sequencing was performed on peripheral blood. The receptors were gathered from a woman of 80 years or more with acute or convalescent COVID-19. Each CDR3 is given with its conserved first and last residue. D genes are given only for firm matches. Size values are once, few and many counts, or a class for expanded clones, and some rows have none.

14	TRBJ1-6	.	TRBD1	TRBV9	CASSGQGQNSPLHF	TGTGCCAGCAGCGGACAGGGGCAGAATTCACCCCTCCACTTT
18	TRBJ1-5	.	.	TRBV6-1	CASSEAGGLGPSNQPQHF	TGTGCCAGCAGTGAAGCAGGGGGACTAGGGCCAAGCAATCAGCCCCAGCATTTT
15	TRBJ1-2	.	.	TRBV29-1	CSVVQGSGNRYGYTF	TGCAGCGTTGTACAGGGAAGCGGAAACCGCTATGGCTACACCTTC
15	TRBJ2-6	.	.	TRBV5-6	CASSLRGTGANVLTF	TGTGCCAGCAGCTTGCGGGGGACCGGGGCCAACGTCCTGACTTTC
10	TRBJ2-5	.	.	TRBV20-1	CSASEETQYF	TGCAGTGCCAGCGAAGAGACCCAGTACTTC
14	TRBJ2-1	.	TRBD2	TRBV5-1	CASSLASGVNEQFF	TGCGCCAGCAGCTTGGCTAGCGGGGTGAATGAGCAGTTCTTC
15	TRBJ1-1	.	TRBD1	TRBV10-3	CAISDAGGLNTEAFF	TGTGCCATCAGTGACGCAGGGGGCTTGAACACTGAAGCTTTCTTT
16	TRBJ2-2	.	TRBD2	TRBV6-6	CASSGGLAGGTGELFF	TGTGCCAGCAGCGGGGGACTAGCGGGAGGTACCGGGGAGCTGTTTTTT
15	TRBJ1-4	.	.	TRBV2	CASTREGTTNEKLFF	TGTGCCAGCACCCGGGAAGGGACAACTAATGAAAAACTGTTTTTT
18	TRBJ2-5	.	TRBD2	TRBV4-3	CASSLRRGSGGTRETQYF	TGCGCCAGCAGCCTGAGAAGGGGGAGCGGGGGGACACGGGAGACCCAGTACTTC
11	TRBJ2-4	.	.	TRBV12-3/TRBV12-4	CASRSEVTQYF	TGTGCCAGCAGAAGCGAGGTTACTCAGTACTTC
13	TRBJ1-2	.	.	TRBV3-1/TRBV3-2	CASSRTRDSGYTF	TGTGCCAGCAGCCGAACGAGGGACTCCGGCTACACCTTC
13	TRBJ2-5	.	.	TRBV3-1/TRBV3-2	CASSSTVQETQYF	TGTGCCAGCAGCTCTACAGTCCAAGAGACCCAGTACTTC
15	TRBJ2-1	once	.	TRBV11-2	CASSLGGGPYNEQFF	TGTGCCAGCAGCTTAGGCGGGGGCCCATACAATGAGCAGTTCTTC
15	TRBJ2-3	.	.	TRBV3-1/TRBV3-2	CASSLLGGETDTQYF	TGTGCCAGCAGCCTGCTGGGGGGTGAAACAGATACGCAGTATTTT
16	TRBJ2-1	.	TRBD2	TRBV3-1/TRBV3-2	CASSLWTSGSYNEQFF	TGTGCCAGCAGCCTCTGGACTAGCGGCTCCTACAATGAGCAGTTCTTC
14	TRBJ1-2	.	TRBD1	TRBV5-1	CASSPGQGGYGYTF	TGCGCCAGCAGCCCAGGACAGGGAGGTTATGGCTACACCTTC
16	TRBJ1-6	once	.	TRBV19	CASSPRRVLNNSPLHF	TGTGCCAGTAGTCCTCGACGGGTTTTAAATAATTCACCCCTCCACTTT
13	TRBJ1-2	.	TRBD1	TRBV29-1	CSALKQGTYGYTF	TGCAGCGCCCTAAAACAGGGGACGTATGGCTACACCTTC
15	TRBJ1-1	.	TRBD1	TRBV18	CASSLQGASGTEAFF	TGTGCCAGCTCACTACAGGGGGCTAGTGGCACTGAAGCTTTCTTT
14	TRBJ1-1	.	.	TRBV5-4	CASSPGTMNTEAFF	TGTGCCAGCAGCCCCGGGACAATGAACACTGAAGCTTTCTTT
13	TRBJ2-7	.	TRBD1	TRBV6-6	CASSDRGTYEQYF	TGTGCCAGCAGCGACAGGGGGACCTACGAGCAGTACTTC
13	TRBJ1-5	.	TRBD1	TRBV18	CASSTDRAQPQHF	TGTGCCAGCTCTACGGACAGGGCTCAGCCCCAGCATTTT
14	TRBJ1-4	.	.	TRBV19	CASSPIRVREKLFF	TGTGCCAGTAGCCCAATCCGGGTTCGCGAAAAACTGTTTTTT
13	TRBJ2-1	.	TRBD2	TRBV29-1	CSGGGDVYNEQFF	TGCAGCGGGGGGGGAGATGTATACAATGAGCAGTTCTTC
13	TRBJ2-7	.	.	TRBV21-1	CASSKVEQHEQYF	TGTGCCAGCAGCAAAGTGGAGCAGCACGAGCAGTACTTC
13	TRBJ2-1	.	.	TRBV28	CASAGFRRGEQFF	TGTGCCAGCGCAGGGTTTAGGAGGGGTGAGCAGTTCTTC
14	TRBJ1-5	.	.	TRBV10-3	CAIWGGQSNQPQHF	TGTGCCATCTGGGGGGGCCAGAGCAATCAGCCCCAGCATTTT
15	TRBJ2-3	.	.	TRBV28	CASSNRGSLTDTQYF	TGTGCCAGCAGCAATAGAGGGTCTCTCACAGATACGCAGTATTTT
13	TRBJ1-1	.	TRBD1	TRBV10-2	CASSPGTVLFAFF	TGCGCCAGCAGCCCCGGGACAGTTTTATTTGCTTTCTTT
12	TRBJ1-2	.	.	TRBV24-1	CATSEDSYGYTF	TGTGCCACCAGTGAAGACAGCTATGGCTACACCTTC
14	TRBJ1-1	.	.	TRBV19	CASMGGEGFSEAFF	TGTGCCAGTATGGGGGGGGAGGGATTTTCTGAAGCTTTCTTT
18	TRBJ1-4	.	TRBD1	TRBV4-1	CASSLRQGEATKREKLFF	TGCGCCAGCAGCCTCCGACAGGGGGAGGCCACAAAGCGTGAAAAACTGTTTTTT
13	TRBJ1-1	.	.	TRBV4-1	CASRRAVAAEAFF	TGCGCCAGCAGGCGGGCCGTGGCGGCTGAAGCTTTCTTT
15	TRBJ1-1	.	.	TRBV19	CASHPGGAGVTEAFF	TGTGCCAGCCATCCCGGGGGGGCAGGGGTCACTGAAGCTTTCTTT
15	TRBJ1-1	.	.	TRBV4-3	CASSQDRLGNTEAFF	TGCGCCAGCAGCCAAGACAGGCTTGGGAACACTGAAGCTTTCTTT
14	TRBJ1-1	.	.	TRBV4-2	CASSLREGDPEAFF	TGTGCCAGCAGCCTCCGGGAAGGAGACCCTGAAGCTTTCTTT
15	TRBJ1-1	.	.	TRBV18	CASSPPTGVRTEAFF	TGTGCCAGCTCACCACCAACTGGTGTTCGAACTGAAGCTTTCTTT
13	TRBJ1-1	.	TRBD1	TRBV29-1	CSVQGARNTEAFF	TGCAGCGTCCAGGGGGCAAGGAACACTGAAGCTTTCTTT
14	TRBJ2-3	once	TRBD1	TRBV29-1	CSVEPGGWTDTQYF	TGCAGCGTTGAACCAGGGGGTTGGACAGATACGCAGTATTTT
14	TRBJ2-5	.	.	TRBV5-1	CASSLDREGETQYF	TGCGCCAGCAGCTTGGACAGGGAAGGAGAGACCCAGTACTTC
16	TRBJ2-5	.	TRBD2	TRBV3-1/TRBV3-2	CASSQVAGGPRETQYF	TGTGCCAGCAGCCAGGTAGCGGGAGGGCCACGGGAGACCCAGTACTTC
15	TRBJ2-2	.	TRBD2	TRBV7-3	CASSLAGGGTGELFF	TGTGCCAGCAGCTTAGCGGGAGGAGGGACCGGGGAGCTGTTTTTT
13	TRBJ1-1	.	.	TRBV12-3/TRBV12-4	CASRRRAGTEAFF	TGTGCCAGCAGGCGACGGGCAGGGACTGAAGCTTTCTTT
14	TRBJ1-3	.	.	TRBV11-2	CASSPQRGTDTIYF	TGTGCCAGCAGCCCCCAACGCGGCACCGACACCATATATTTT
16	TRBJ2-2	.	TRBD2	TRBV7-2	CASSLEPAGNTGELFF	TGTGCCAGCAGCTTAGAGCCAGCGGGAAACACCGGGGAGCTGTTTTTT
19	TRBJ2-4	.	TRBD2	TRBV28	CASRLWGSGRAAGKNIQYF	TGTGCCAGCAGATTGTGGGGGAGCGGGAGGGCCGCGGGCAAAAACATTCAGTACTTC